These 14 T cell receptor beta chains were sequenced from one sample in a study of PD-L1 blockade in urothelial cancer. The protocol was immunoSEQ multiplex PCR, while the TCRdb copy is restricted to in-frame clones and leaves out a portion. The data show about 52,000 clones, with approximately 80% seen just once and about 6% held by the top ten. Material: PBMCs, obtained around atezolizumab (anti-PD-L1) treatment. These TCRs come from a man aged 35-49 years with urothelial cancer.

CDR3 residues: CASKWSLAGVNEQFF. In DNA form, the CDR3 reads TGTGCCAGCAAGTGGTCACTAGCGGGAGTTAATGAGCAGTTCTTC. The chain has TRBV9 and TRBJ2-1; 11 nucleotides line up with TRBD2. This CDR3 spans 15 amino acids. The V gene end was trimmed by 6 bases and the J gene end by 7 bases; junction bases not matched to a gene: 9. Germline loops: CDR1 SGDLS, CDR2 YYNGEE.

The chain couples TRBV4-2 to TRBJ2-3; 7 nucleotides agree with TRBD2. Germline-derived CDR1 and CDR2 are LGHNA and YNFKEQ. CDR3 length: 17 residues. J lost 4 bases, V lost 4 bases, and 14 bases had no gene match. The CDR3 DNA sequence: TGTGCCAGCAGCCGAGCCGGCCCGGACGGGAGGTCAGATACGCAGTATTTT. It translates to CASSRAGPDGRSDTQYF.

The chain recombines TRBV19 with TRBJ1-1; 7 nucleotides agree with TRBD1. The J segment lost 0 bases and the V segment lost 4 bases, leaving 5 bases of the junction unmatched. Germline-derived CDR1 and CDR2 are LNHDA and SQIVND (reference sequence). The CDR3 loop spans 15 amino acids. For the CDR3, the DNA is TGTGCCAGTAGTAGGGACAGACTAATGAACACTGAAGCTTTCTTT. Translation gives CASSRDRLMNTEAFF.

The CDR3 spells CASSVGLPGETQYF. The CDR3 nucleotides are TGTGCCAGCAGCGTGGGACTACCAGGGGAGACCCAGTACTTC. The chain carries TRBV11-3 and TRBJ2-5, with TRBD2 identical over 7 bases. V lost 5 bases and J lost 5; bases outside the gene matches: 8. This CDR3 spans 14 amino acids. Germline V CDR1 and CDR2: SGHNT, YENEEA.

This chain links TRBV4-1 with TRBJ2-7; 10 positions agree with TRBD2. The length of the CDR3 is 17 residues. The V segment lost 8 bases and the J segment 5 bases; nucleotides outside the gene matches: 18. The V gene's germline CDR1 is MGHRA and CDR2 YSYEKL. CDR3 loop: CASSRGPSGSSMDEQYF. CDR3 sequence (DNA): TGCGCCAGCTCTCGTGGGCCTAGCGGGAGCTCTATGGACGAGCAGTACTTC.

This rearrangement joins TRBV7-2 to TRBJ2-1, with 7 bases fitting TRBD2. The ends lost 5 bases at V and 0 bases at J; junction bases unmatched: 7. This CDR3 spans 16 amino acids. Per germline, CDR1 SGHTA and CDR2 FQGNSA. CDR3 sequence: CASSPRGRGSYNEQFF. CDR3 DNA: TGTGCCAGCAGCCCCCGGGGGAGGGGCTCCTACAATGAGCAGTTCTTC.

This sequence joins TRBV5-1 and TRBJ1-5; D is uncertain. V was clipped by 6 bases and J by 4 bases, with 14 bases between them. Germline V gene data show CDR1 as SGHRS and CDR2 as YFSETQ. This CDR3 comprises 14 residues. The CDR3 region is CASTSTPGNQPQHF. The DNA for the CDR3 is TGCGCCAGCACTTCGACCCCGGGAAATCAGCCCCAGCATTTT. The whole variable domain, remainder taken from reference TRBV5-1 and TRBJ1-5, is KAGVTQTPRYLIKTRGQQVTLSCSPISGHRSVSWYQQTPGQGLQFLFEYFSETQRNKGNFPGRFSGRQFSNSRSEMNVSTLELGDSALYLCASTSTPGNQPQHFGDGTRLSIL.

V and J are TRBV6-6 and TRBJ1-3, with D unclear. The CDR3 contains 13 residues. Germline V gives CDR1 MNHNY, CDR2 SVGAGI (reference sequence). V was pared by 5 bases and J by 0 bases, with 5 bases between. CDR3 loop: CASSGNSGNTIYF. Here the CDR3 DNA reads TGTGCCAGCAGTGGCAACTCTGGAAACACCATATATTTT.

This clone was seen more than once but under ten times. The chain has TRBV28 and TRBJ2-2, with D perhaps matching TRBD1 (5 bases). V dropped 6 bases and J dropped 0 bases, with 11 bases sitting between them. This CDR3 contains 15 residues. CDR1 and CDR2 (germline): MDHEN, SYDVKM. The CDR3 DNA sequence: TGTGCCAGCAGGCAACAGGTTTCGAACACCGGGGAGCTGTTTTTT. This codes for CASRQQVSNTGELFF. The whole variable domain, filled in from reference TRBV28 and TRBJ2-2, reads DVKVTQSSRYLVKRTGEKVFLECVQDMDHENMFWYRQDPGLGLRLIYFSYDVKMKEKGDIPEGYSVSREKKERFSLILESASTNQTSMYLCASRQQVSNTGELFFGEGSRLTVL.

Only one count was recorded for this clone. The CDR3 coding sequence is TGTGCCAGCTCACCATCCGGGGGTCAGCCCCAGCATTTT. It yields the protein CASSPSGGQPQHF. V and J are TRBV18 and TRBJ1-5; possible D gene TRBD1, 5 bases. V gave up 2 bases and J gave up 6 bases, with 8 bases separating them. Germline-derived CDR1 and CDR2 are KGHSH and LQKENI. The CDR3 spans 13 residues.

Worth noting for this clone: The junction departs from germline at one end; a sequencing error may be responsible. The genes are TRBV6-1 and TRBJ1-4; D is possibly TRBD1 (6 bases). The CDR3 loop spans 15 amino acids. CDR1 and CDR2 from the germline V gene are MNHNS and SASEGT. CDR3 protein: CASREEGVPNEKLFF. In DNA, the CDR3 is TGTGCCAGCAGAGAAGAGGGGGTCCCTAATGAAAAACTGTTTTTT.

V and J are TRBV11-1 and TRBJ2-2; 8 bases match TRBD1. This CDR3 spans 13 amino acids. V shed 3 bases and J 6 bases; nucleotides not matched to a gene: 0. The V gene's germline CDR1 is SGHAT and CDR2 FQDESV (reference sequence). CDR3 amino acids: CASSFRGPGELFF. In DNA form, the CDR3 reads TGTGCCAGCAGCTTCAGGGGGCCCGGGGAGCTGTTTTTT.

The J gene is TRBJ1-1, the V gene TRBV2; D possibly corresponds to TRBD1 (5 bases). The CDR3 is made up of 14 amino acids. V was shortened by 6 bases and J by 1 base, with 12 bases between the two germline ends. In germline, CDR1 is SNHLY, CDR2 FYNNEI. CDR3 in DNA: TGTGCCAGCAGGGACACCGCAGGGAACACTGAAGCTTTCTTT. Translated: CASRDTAGNTEAFF.

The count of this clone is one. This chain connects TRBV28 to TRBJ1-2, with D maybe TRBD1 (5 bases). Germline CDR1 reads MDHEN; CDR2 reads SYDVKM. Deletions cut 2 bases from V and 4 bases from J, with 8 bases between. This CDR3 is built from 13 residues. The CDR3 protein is CASSLMGPYGYTF. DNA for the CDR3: TGTGCCAGCAGTTTAATGGGGCCCTATGGCTACACCTTC.